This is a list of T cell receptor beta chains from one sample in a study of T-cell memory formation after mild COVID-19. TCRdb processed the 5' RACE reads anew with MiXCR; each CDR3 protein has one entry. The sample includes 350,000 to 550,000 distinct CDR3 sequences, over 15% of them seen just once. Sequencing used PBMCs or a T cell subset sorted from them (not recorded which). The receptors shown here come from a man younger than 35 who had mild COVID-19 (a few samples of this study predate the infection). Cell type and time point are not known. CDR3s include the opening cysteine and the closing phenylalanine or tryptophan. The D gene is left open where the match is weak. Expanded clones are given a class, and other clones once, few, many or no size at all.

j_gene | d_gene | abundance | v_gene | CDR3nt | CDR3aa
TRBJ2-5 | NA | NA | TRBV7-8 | TGTGCCAGCAGCTTGGTGATGGGGGAAGAGACCCAGTACTTC | CASSLVMGEETQYF
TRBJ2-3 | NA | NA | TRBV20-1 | TGCAGTGCTAGACCGGGGAGCGCAGATACGCAGTATTTT | CSARPGSADTQYF
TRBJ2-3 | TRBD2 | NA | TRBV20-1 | TGCAGTGCTAGAGATCTAGTGCGGGGGGGTTCAGATACGCAGTATTTT | CSARDLVRGGSDTQYF
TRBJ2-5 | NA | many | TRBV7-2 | TGTGCCAGCAGTGGGGTTAGAGGGCTCCAAGAGACCCAGTACTTC | CASSGVRGLQETQYF
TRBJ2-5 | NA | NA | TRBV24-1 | TGTGCCACCAGTGATTTGCATATAAAGGGAAGAGAGACCCAGTACTTC | CATSDLHIKGRETQYF
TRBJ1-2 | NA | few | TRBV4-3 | TGCGCCAGCAGCCAAGAAAATACAGCACCCTATGGCTACACCTTC | CASSQENTAPYGYTF
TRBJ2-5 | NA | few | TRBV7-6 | TGTGCCAGCAGCTTAGTAGTTGCCGAGACCCAGTACTTC | CASSLVVAETQYF
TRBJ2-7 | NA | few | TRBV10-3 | TGTGCCATCAGTGAGAGGGTCCAGGGATACGAGCAGTACTTC | CAISERVQGYEQYF
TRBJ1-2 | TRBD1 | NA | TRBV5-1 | TGCGCCAGCAGCCTGCAGTCGGTCACAGGGGGTGATGGCTACACCTTC | CASSLQSVTGGDGYTF
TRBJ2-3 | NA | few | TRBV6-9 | TGTGCCAGCGCAACGGGAGATACGCAGTATTTT | CASATGDTQYF
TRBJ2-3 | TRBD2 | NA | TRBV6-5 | TGTGCCATCCAGGCCCGGGGAGGGACAGATACGCAGTATTTT | CAIQARGGTDTQYF
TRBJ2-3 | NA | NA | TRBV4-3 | TGCGCCAGCAGATACTCCAGGGGCACCCTTGGCACAGATACGCAGTATTTT | CASRYSRGTLGTDTQYF
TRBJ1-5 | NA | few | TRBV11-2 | TGTGCCAGCAGCTCCCTCCGGGGGGGGCTGAATCAGCCCCAGCATTTT | CASSSLRGGLNQPQHF
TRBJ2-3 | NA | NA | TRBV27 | TGTGCCAGCAGGCCCCGGCGAAGGGGGAGCACAGATACGCAGTATTTT | CASRPRRRGSTDTQYF
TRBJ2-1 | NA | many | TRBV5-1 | TGCGCCAGCAGGGACAGAGTTTCCTACAATGAGCAGTTCTTC | CASRDRVSYNEQFF
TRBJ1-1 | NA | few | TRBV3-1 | TGTGCCAGCAGCCAAGGGGACCGATACACTGAAGCTTTCTTT | CASSQGDRYTEAFF
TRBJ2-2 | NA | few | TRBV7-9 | TGTGCCAGCAGCTTAAACGTTGAGGGATTAAACACCGGGGAGCTGTTTTTT | CASSLNVEGLNTGELFF
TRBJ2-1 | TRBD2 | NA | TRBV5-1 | TGCGCCAGCAGCTTGGGGACTAGCGGGGGCCTCGAGCAGTTCTTC | CASSLGTSGGLEQFF
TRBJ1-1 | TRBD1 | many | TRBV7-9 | TGTGCCAGCAGCCCAAGACAGGGAGGCACTGAAGCTTTCTTT | CASSPRQGGTEAFF
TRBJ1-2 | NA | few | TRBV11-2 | TGTGCCAGCAGCCGCGCCCCGAACTATGGCTACACCTTC | CASSRAPNYGYTF
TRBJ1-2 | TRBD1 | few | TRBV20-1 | TGCAGTGCTAGAAGAGACAGGGGACCTGGCTACACCTTC | CSARRDRGPGYTF
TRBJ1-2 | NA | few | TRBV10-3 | TGTGCCATCAGTGAGTCCTACTATGGCTACACCTTC | CAISESYYGYTF
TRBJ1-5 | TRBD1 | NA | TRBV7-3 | TGTGCCAGCAGCTTCGGCAGGGGGCATGACGGCAATCAGCCCCAGCATTTT | CASSFGRGHDGNQPQHF
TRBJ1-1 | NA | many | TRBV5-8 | TGTGCCAGCAGCCCAGGGTACTCGAACACTGAAGCTTTCTTT | CASSPGYSNTEAFF
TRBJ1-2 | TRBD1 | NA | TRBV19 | TGTGCCAGTAGTATCCCGGGACAGGGCTATGGCTACACCTTC | CASSIPGQGYGYTF
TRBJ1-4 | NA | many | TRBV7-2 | TGTGCCAGCAGCTTCTGGGGCGGATTAACTAATGAAAAACTGTTTTTT | CASSFWGGLTNEKLFF
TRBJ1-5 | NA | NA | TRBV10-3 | TGTGCCATCAGTGCGGACCGAGATAGCAATCAGCCCCAGCATTTT | CAISADRDSNQPQHF
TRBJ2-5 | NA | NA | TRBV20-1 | TGCAGTGCATCGGTGGGGGTGGAGACCCAGTACTTC | CSASVGVETQYF
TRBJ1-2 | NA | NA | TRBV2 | TGTGCCAGCAGACGGGACACCCATCTCTACACCTTC | CASRRDTHLYTF
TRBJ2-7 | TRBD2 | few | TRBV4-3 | TGCGCCAGCAGCCAAGAGGAGCGAGCGGGGGGGCCTTACGAGCAGTACTTC | CASSQEERAGGPYEQYF
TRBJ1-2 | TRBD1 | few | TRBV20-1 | TGCAGTGCTAGAAGGGGTGGGACAGGGCGGATTTACACCTTC | CSARRGGTGRIYTF
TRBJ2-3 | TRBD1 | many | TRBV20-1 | TGCAGTGCTCCGGACAGGGGACTCCCTACGCAGTATTTT | CSAPDRGLPTQYF
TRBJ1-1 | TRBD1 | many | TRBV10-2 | TGCGCCAGCCAGTTCCAGGGGGGGACTGAAGCTTTCTTT | CASQFQGGTEAFF
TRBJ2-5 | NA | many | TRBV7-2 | TGTGCCAGCAGTCCTCGAGGCCAAGAGACCCAGTACTTC | CASSPRGQETQYF
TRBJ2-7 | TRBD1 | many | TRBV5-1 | TGCGCCAGCAGCTCCGGGACAGGAGTCTACGAGCAGTACTTC | CASSSGTGVYEQYF
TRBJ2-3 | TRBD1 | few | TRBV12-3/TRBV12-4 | TGTGCCACCCGCCCGGACAGGACCTCTAGCACAGATACGCAGTATTTT | CATRPDRTSSTDTQYF
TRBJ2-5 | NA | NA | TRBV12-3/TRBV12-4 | TGTGCCAGCAGTTGGGACCTCGCGGGGGAGACCCAGTACTTC | CASSWDLAGETQYF
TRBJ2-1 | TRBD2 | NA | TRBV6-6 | TGTGCCAGCAGAGGGACCGGGGGGTCCCACAATGAGCAGTTCTTC | CASRGTGGSHNEQFF
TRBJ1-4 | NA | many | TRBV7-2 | TGTGCCAGCAGCCCGGGACTCTCGACAGTTGAAAAACTGTTTTTT | CASSPGLSTVEKLFF
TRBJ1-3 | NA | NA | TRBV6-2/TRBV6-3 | TGTGCCAGCCGGGACGGGAGCTCTGGAAACACCATATATTTT | CASRDGSSGNTIYF
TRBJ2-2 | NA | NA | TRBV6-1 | TGTGCCAGCAGTTACCAGGGGTCAAACACCGGGGAGCTGTTTTTT | CASSYQGSNTGELFF
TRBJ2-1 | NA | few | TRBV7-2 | TGTGCCAGCAGCCCGACGGGGCAAACTTACAATGAGCAGTTCTTC | CASSPTGQTYNEQFF
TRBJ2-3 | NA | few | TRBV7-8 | TGTGCCAGCAGCTTAGGGGGGAGACGCACAGATACGCAGTATTTT | CASSLGGRRTDTQYF
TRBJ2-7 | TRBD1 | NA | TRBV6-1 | TGTGCCAGCAAAGCAAGACAGGGCTTCCACGAGCAGTACTTC | CASKARQGFHEQYF
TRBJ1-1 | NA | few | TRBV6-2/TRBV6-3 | TGTGCCAGCCTTCCCGGCGGGGGCGTGAACACTGAAGCTTTCTTT | CASLPGGGVNTEAFF
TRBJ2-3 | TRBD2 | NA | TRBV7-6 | TGTGCCACCACGCTAGCGGTGAGCACAGATACGCAGTATTTT | CATTLAVSTDTQYF
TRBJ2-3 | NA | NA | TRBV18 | TGTGCCAGCTCACCACCCTCTCGGGATACGCAGTATTTT | CASSPPSRDTQYF
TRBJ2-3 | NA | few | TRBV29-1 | TGCAGCACCGGAGGGGCTATCCGGACAGATACGCAGTATTTT | CSTGGAIRTDTQYF
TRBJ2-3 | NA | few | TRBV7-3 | TGTGCCAGCAGCAAACGGTGGGGGGGCACAGATACGCAGTATTTT | CASSKRWGGTDTQYF
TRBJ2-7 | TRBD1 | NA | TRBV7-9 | TGTGCCAGCAGCCCAGGACAGGGGACGGGTGTACCTAGGTCCTACGAGCAGTACTTC | CASSPGQGTGVPRSYEQYF
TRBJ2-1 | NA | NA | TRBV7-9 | TGTGCCAGCAGCTTCACCCCGAGCTCCTACAATGAGCAGTTCTTC | CASSFTPSSYNEQFF
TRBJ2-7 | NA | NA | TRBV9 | TGTGCCAGCAGCGTAGGGGCAGGAAACTACGAGCAGTACTTC | CASSVGAGNYEQYF
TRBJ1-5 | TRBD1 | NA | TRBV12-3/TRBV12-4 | TGTGCCAGCAGGGGACAGTGGAGCAATCAGCCCCAGCATTTT | CASRGQWSNQPQHF
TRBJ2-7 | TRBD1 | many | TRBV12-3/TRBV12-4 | TGTGCCAGCAGTTTTACCGACAGGGACTACGAGCAGTACTTC | CASSFTDRDYEQYF
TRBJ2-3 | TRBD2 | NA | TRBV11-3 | TGTGCCAGCATCTTGGGGGCCCACAGCGGGGGGGCAGATACGCAGTATTTT | CASILGAHSGGADTQYF
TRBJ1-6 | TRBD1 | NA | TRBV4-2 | TGTGCCAGCAGCCAAGTCGGATGGATGACAGGGGGCGCGGGAAATTCACCCCTCCACTTT | CASSQVGWMTGGAGNSPLHF
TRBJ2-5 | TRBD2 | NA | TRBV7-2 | TGTGCCAGCAGCTTAGTACTAGCGGGGGGCCGTGGAGAGACCCAGTACTTC | CASSLVLAGGRGETQYF
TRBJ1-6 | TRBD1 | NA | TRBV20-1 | TGCAGTGCTAGACAGGGGGTATTTCAAAGCTCCTATAATTCACCCCTCCACTTT | CSARQGVFQSSYNSPLHF
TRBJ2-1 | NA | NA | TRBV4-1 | TGCGCCAGCAGCCAAGATGGAGTAAGGGCAGGGAAAACCTACAATGAGCAGTTCTTC | CASSQDGVRAGKTYNEQFF
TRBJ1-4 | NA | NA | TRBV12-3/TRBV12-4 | TGTGCCAGCAGGGGGGTGGGGGAACTGTTTTTT | CASRGVGELFF